This T cell receptor beta chain was sequenced for a study of cytomegalovirus exposure and HLA in healthy donors. It was with 60 Vbeta and 13 Jbeta primers that the PCR ran. TCRdb's table, derived via immunoSEQ multiplex PCR, lists solely in-frame clones and lacks some. This table holds roughly 190,000 clones, more than 75% found once. Points on this clone: No antigen is known for it.

Regarding the study as a whole: According to the study, roughly 160 TCR beta chains were cytomegalovirus-associated.

The CDR3 is made up of 14 amino acids. Germline CDR1 and CDR2: SGDLS and YYNGEE. The V gene lost 0 bases and the J gene lost 3 bases, with 9 bases spanning the gap. This sequence joins TRBV9 and TRBJ2-5; no reliable D call. The TCR comes from a woman between 18 and 29 years old in good health and CMV-seronegative. The sample comprised PBMCs. In DNA, the CDR3 is TGTGCCAGCAGCGTAGATGCGGTTAAAGAGACCCAGTACTTC. Protein sequence: CASSVDAVKETQYF.